One sample yielded the 9 T cell receptor beta chains listed below, sequenced in a study of identical twins. Via MiXCR, TCRdb re-called the 5' RACE reads, giving one row per CDR3 protein. This sample has about 920,000 distinct CDR3 sequences, with over 9% found just once. The data were also submitted as part of a second study, on yellow fever vaccine responses in identical twins.

Specimen: PBMCs. Receptor source: a woman between 18 and 29 years old in good health.

This clonotype occurred a few times. The chain combines TRBV15 with TRBJ2-7; D gene unclear. The CDR3 loop spans 13 amino acids. Germline-derived CDR1 and CDR2 are LNHNV and YYDKDF (reference sequence). The ends were cut back, 0 bases at V and 3 bases at J, with 6 bases in the middle. In nucleotides, the CDR3 is TGTGCCACCAGCAGAGATCTAAACTACGAGCAGTACTTC. Translation gives CATSRDLNYEQYF. Filled out from reference TRBV15 and TRBJ2-7, the complete variable domain reads DAMVIQNPRYQVTQFGKPVTLSCSQTLNHNVMYWYQQKSSQAPKLLFHYYDKDFNNEADTPDNFQSRRPNTSFCFLDIRSPGLGDTAMYLCATSRDLNYEQYFGPGTRLTVT.

The chain is built from TRBV6-2 or TRBV6-3 and TRBJ2-1; D unresolved. The CDR3 extends over 13 amino acids. The V end was cut by 6 bases, the J end by 8 bases, with 14 bases between. The germline gives CDR1 MNHEY, CDR2 SVGEGT. CDR3 residues: CASSPELPYEQFF. CDR3 nucleotide sequence: TGTGCCAGCAGCCCCGAGCTTCCGTATGAGCAGTTCTTC.

The sample holds a few counts of this clonotype. This chain links TRBV15 with TRBJ2-5; a weak D match, TRBD2 (5 bases). This CDR3 region has 11 residues. Germline CDR1 reads LNHNV; CDR2 reads YYDKDF (reference sequence). Between the trimmed V and J ends, which lost 4 bases and 5 bases, there was a span of 5 bases. CDR3 sequence reads: CATSKRETQYF. The CDR3, as DNA: TGTGCCACCAGCAAGCGGGAGACCCAGTACTTC.

The chain combines TRBV6-5 with TRBJ2-7, with 11 bases that match TRBD2. With V trimmed by 0 bases and J by 5 bases, 15 bases remained unmatched. Germline V gives CDR1 MNHEY, CDR2 SVGAGI. The CDR3 length is 19 residues. As DNA, the CDR3 is TGTGCCAGCAGTTACTCGTTACTAGCGGGAGAACTAGGACCTGACGAGCAGTACTTC. Its protein is CASSYSLLAGELGPDEQYF.

The chain combines TRBV19 with TRBJ2-5; perhaps TRBD1 as D (6 bases). V lost 4 bases to trimming and J lost 7 bases, with 25 bases between them. CDR1 LNHDA and CDR2 SQIVND come from the germline V gene (reference sequence). The CDR3 runs 17 residues. CDR3 residues: CASSKGRDGTWLGTQYF. The CDR3 DNA follows: TGTGCCAGTAGTAAAGGTCGGGATGGGACATGGCTCGGGACCCAGTACTTC.

There are a few counts of this clonotype. The V and J genes are TRBV5-1 and TRBJ2-1, with D hard to call. This CDR3 contains 15 residues. Deletions cut 0 bases from V and 7 bases from J, with 14 bases between. In germline, CDR1 is SGHRS, CDR2 YFSETQ. CDR3 amino acids: CASSLEPTKINEQFF. The CDR3 coding sequence is TGCGCCAGCAGCTTGGAGCCCACCAAGATTAATGAGCAGTTCTTC.

The rearrangement joins TRBV29-1 to TRBJ2-1; 7 nucleotides match TRBD2. Germline V gene lookup returns CDR1 SQVTM and CDR2 ANQGSEA. With V trimmed by 1 base and J by 5 bases, 8 bases remained unmatched. There are 15 residues in the CDR3. CDR3 sequence reads: CSVEGAGERDNEQFF. The CDR3 DNA follows: TGCAGCGTTGAAGGGGCGGGAGAACGGGACAATGAGCAGTTCTTC.

V is TRBV12-3 or TRBV12-4 and J is TRBJ1-1; 10 bases are a match to TRBD1. The V segment lost 6 bases and the J segment 8 bases; nucleotides outside the gene matches: 12. The CDR3 is 15 residues long. This chain's CDR3 is CASSPRTGGPGEAFF. Written as DNA, the CDR3 is TGTGCCAGCAGCCCCAGGACAGGGGGTCCCGGCGAAGCTTTCTTT.

This clonotype was recorded at least ten times. J is TRBJ1-5 and V is TRBV7-2; D gene ambiguous. V lost 2 bases, J lost 6 bases, and 8 bases lay in between. Germline V gives CDR1 SGHTA, CDR2 FQGNSA. This CDR3 has 13 amino acids. The CDR3, as DNA: TGTGCCAGCAGCTTATGGGTATCTCAGCCCCAGCATTTT. Amino acids: CASSLWVSQPQHF.